The following is a T cell receptor beta chain sequence with its context. Its antigen is not identified. The data belong to a study of blood T cells in healthy people across ages. General study results and limits: The long-lived group displayed more naive CD4+ cells, plus higher diversity, than the aged donors did.

Primers used in a second PCR of about 6 to 11 cycles were a sample-barcoded 5' primer and a J-beta primer mix. Unique molecular identifiers of 12 random nucleotides labeled each cDNA. TCRdb re-called the 5' RACE reads with MiXCR, one entry per CDR3 protein. This sample has around 1,700,000 distinct CDR3 sequences, with about 28% found just once. The CDR3 has 10 amino acids. Germline CDR1 is MDHEN and CDR2 is SYDVKM. The ends were cut back, 11 bases at V and 10 bases at J, with 9 bases in the middle. The chain joins TRBV28 to TRBJ1-6; D is undetermined. Specimen: blood. This receptor was obtained from a woman aged 30 to 39 in good health. The CDR3 DNA is TGTGCCTGGGGTAGATCACCCCTCCACTTT. It specifies CAWGRSPLHF.